A single sample gave rise to the 8 T cell receptor beta chains below, sequenced in a study of T cell responses to AZD1222 COVID-19 vaccine. Libraries were prepared by immunoSEQ multiplex PCR; TCRdb keeps only in-frame clonotypes and omits some of them. The top ten clones hold 27% of a sample with about 53,000 clones, approximately 84% of them seen once. The specimen comprised peripheral blood, sampled on day 0 of AZD1222 vaccination. The receptors were gathered from an adult in good health.

The gene calls are TRBV12-3 or TRBV12-4 and TRBJ2-7, with D possibly matching TRBD1 (6 bases). The CDR3 consists of 13 residues. V lost 5 bases, J lost 1 base, and 9 bases lay in between. CDR3 sequence: CASSQDRSYEQYF. The CDR3 bases are TGTGCCAGCAGTCAGGACAGATCCTACGAGCAGTACTTC.

The chain is built from TRBV5-6 and TRBJ2-1; 9 positions agree with TRBD1. This CDR3 contains 17 residues. Per germline, CDR1 SGHDT and CDR2 YYEEEE. The V segment lost 3 bases and the J segment 9 bases; nucleotides outside the gene matches: 16. The CDR3 reads CASSSIGTGNNEGEQFF. The DNA for the CDR3 is TGTGCCAGCAGCTCCATAGGGACAGGGAATAATGAGGGTGAGCAGTTCTTC.

This chain uses TRBV11-3 with TRBJ2-1; D gene uncertain. The V gene lost 8 bases and the J gene lost 7 bases, with 12 bases spanning the gap. In germline, CDR1 is SGHNT, CDR2 YENEEA. This CDR3 is 12 amino acids long. The CDR3, as DNA: TGTGCCAGCGATCTAAAGGGAAATGAGCAGTTCTTC. This codes for CASDLKGNEQFF.

The V call is TRBV28, the J call TRBJ2-1; 11 bases align to TRBD1. The trim removed 5 bases at V and 4 bases at J, leaving 16 bases unmatched. Germline V gives CDR1 MDHEN, CDR2 SYDVKM. The CDR3 loop spans 19 amino acids. CDR3 loop: CASSGPGTGGGLGYNEQFF. DNA of the CDR3: TGTGCCAGCAGTGGGCCCGGGACAGGGGGTGGGTTAGGGTACAATGAGCAGTTCTTC.

This clone was seen a few times. The V gene is TRBV18, the J gene TRBJ1-2; TRBD1 is a possible D gene (5 bases). The germline gives CDR1 KGHSH, CDR2 LQKENI. The germline V and J ends were trimmed by 5 bases and 8 bases, with 18 bases remaining between them. The CDR3 extends over 14 amino acids. CDR3 in amino acids: CASSTRLVEGGYTF. In nucleotides, the CDR3 is TGTGCCAGCTCAACCCGACTAGTTGAGGGGGGCTACACCTTC.

The rearrangement joins TRBV5-1 to TRBJ2-7, with D possibly TRBD1 on 5 matching bases. The CDR3 sequence is 14 residues long. V shed 5 bases and J shed 1 base, with 13 bases lying between them. Germline V gives CDR1 SGHRS, CDR2 YFSETQ. CDR3 coding DNA: TGCGCCAGCAGGGACGGACAAACTTCCTACGAGCAGTACTTC. Amino acid sequence: CASRDGQTSYEQYF.

The CDR3 bases are TGTGCCAGTAGCGGGGGGGGCGAGCTCTACAATGAGCAGTTCTTC. Translated, it gives CASSGGGELYNEQFF. The chain joins TRBV19 to TRBJ2-1; 8 nucleotides agree with TRBD2. In germline, CDR1 is LNHDA, CDR2 SQIVND (reference sequence). The CDR3 is 15 residues long. The V segment lost 6 bases and the J segment 3 bases; nucleotides outside the gene matches: 7.

The CDR3: CASSIEALGTDTQYF. The CDR3, as DNA: TGTGCCAGTAGTATTGAAGCTCTGGGCACAGATACGCAGTATTTT. The chain is built from TRBV19 and TRBJ2-3; D gene unclear. The CDR3 has 15 amino acids. CDR1 is LNHDA and CDR2 is SQIVND in the germline V gene (reference sequence). The ends were cut back, 3 bases at V and 1 base at J, with 11 bases in the middle.